This T cell receptor (beta chain) appears in the sequencing data of a study of T-cell memory formation after mild COVID-19. Trimming stripped 6 bases from V and 1 base from J, with 7 bases between. From germline, CDR1 is MNHEY and CDR2 SVGEGT. The CDR3 consists of 13 residues. In its sample, this clonotype was seen many times. TCRalpha and TCRbeta libraries used 5'RACE with constant-segment primers and UMIs. TCRdb ran MiXCR on the 5' RACE reads and lists one entry per CDR3 protein. In the table there are over 10,000 distinct CDR3 sequences, 12% of which are singletons. The sample comprised PBMCs or a T cell subset sorted from them (not recorded which). This chain connects TRBV6-2 or TRBV6-3 to TRBJ2-1; no definite D call. The receptor's source is an adult woman who had mild COVID-19 (a few samples of this study predate the infection). Cell type and time point are not known. CDR3 loop: CASSLSSYNEQFF. CDR3 coding DNA: TGTGCCAGCAGCCTGAGTTCCTACAATGAGCAGTTCTTC.